This T cell receptor beta chain was documented in a study of long-term antiretroviral therapy in people with HIV (dated by TCRdb to between 2020 and 2023). About the investigation overall: The earliest samples were collected about a decade before the 2015 WHO recommendation for immediate ART, when ART was typically delayed until CD4 counts fell. Of the 25 to 30 participants with HIV, approximately twelve were female. No cross-contamination during QIAcube processing was shown when test extractions of a monoclonal T-cell line were performed alongside a few dozen polyclonal samples. The cohort contributed over 150 cryopreserved PBMC samples from about 31 adults with confirmed HIV infection, collected serially over a mean of approximately 6 years (range 1-12). Whether ART initiation and durable HIV suppression were associated with changes in peripheral blood TRB repertoire composition and diversity was tested in a retrospective serial study.

The immunoSEQ hsTCRB v3.0 assay was used at survey level resolution to sequence the TRB variable region. The targeted TRB sequencing depth was about 40,000-55,000 T-cell genomes per sample. An Illumina MiSeq with a v3 150-cycle kit was used to sequence the pooled TRB libraries. As for the authors' bioinformatics: Repertoire analysis ran in R within a reproducible Nextflow workflow covering QC, data transformation and analysis. Custom analyses were implemented in LymphoSeq2, an R package for AIRR-Seq data exploration. Several samples yielding fewer than 5000 total TRB sequences were excluded, leaving 188 analyzed HIV repertoires. Among the 190 or so HIV repertoires that were kept, some 61 were collected before ART initiation and roughly 130 were collected after ART initiation. Repertoires were downsampled to 5000 TRB nucleotide sequences, and summary statistics were averaged over 100 downsampling iterations. Only TRB sequences with CDR3 regions of at least seven amino acids were retained for analysis. Diversity was measured with a Shannon entropy-derived clonality score and the Gini coefficient. In the repertoire networks, any two of the top 5000 CDR3 amino acid sequences were connected whenever the two sequences differed by an edit distance of one. GLIPH2 predicted antigen specificity groups and MHC restriction for TRB CDR3 amino acid sequences. Known CMV, EBV, HIV or tissue antigen associations were flagged by matching CDR3 amino acid sequences against VDJdb and McPAS-TCR. Pre-ART, post-ART and control groups were compared with Wilcoxon signed-rank tests and Holm-Bonferroni correction. Imported from immuneACCESS, the table was reduced by TCRdb to in-frame sequences with V and J called. These copies leave out some clones; in studies compared against another copy, an unresolved V gene accounts for under half, and the cause of the remainder is not known. From that table come the V and J calls and clone size; the DNA was used to work out D and trimming. The sample table records under 20,000 clones; about 94% of these occur just once. Approximately 4.6% of the sample goes to the ten largest clones.

The germline V gene (reference sequence) gives CDR1 as LNHDA and CDR2 as SQIVND. V is reduced by 6 bases and J by 0 bases, leaving a spacing of 12 bases between them. Including the terminal cysteine and phenylalanine, the CDR3 comprises 15 residues. The entry retains the CDR3 DNA only, 45 bases that are in frame from base 1. What the authors observed across the whole study: Inferences about post-ART repertoire changes are limited because no data were available on ART adherence, viral resistance or therapy changes. Unsorted PBMC were profiled instead of sorted CD4+ and CD8+ T cells because pre-ART samples had limited cell numbers. Starting ART was linked to a significant rise in TRB diversity, yet even after long-term ART the diversity remained significantly lower than in transplant donor controls. HIV repertoires had narrower CDR3 length ranges than controls, and the network structure suggested an antigen-experienced repertoire that shifted only slightly toward naive after ART. At every time point, the repertoire was dominated by expanded TRB clones first identified before ART initiation, although this dominance fluctuated and, in many PLHIV, declined after ART. Because PBMC availability was limited, only the TCR beta chain was sequenced, with no alpha chain pairing. The samples were dated from the mid-2000s to the late 2010s, and the ART regimens that were used may be less effective than current ART regimens.

About this clone itself: What antigen it recognizes has not been identified. Qualities for individual bases were not recorded, and no much larger clone is one base off.

To be included, a participant needed at least one PBMC sample from before ART initiation plus at least two post-ART samples. All participants with HIV were treated in the United States of America. Cryopreserved samples of about 0.95-10 million PBMC were thawed and washed before DNA extraction. At the time of the earliest PBMC sample, participants with HIV were aged between 23 and 54 years. Each participant contributed PBMC samples from 1-4 timepoints before ART initiation and 2-8 timepoints after ART initiation, with a median of 7 samples. Serial HIV viral load, CD4+ T-cell count, ART history and demographic data were obtained for every participant. Using a Qiagen kit on a QIAcube, genomic DNA was extracted from unsorted PBMC, with samples processed in batches of 12.

The sequence links TRBV19 to TRBJ2-1; D gene: possibly TRBD1, on 5 matching bases. This TCR was recovered from a woman between 45 and 60 years old with HIV. This sample comprised unsorted PBMCs, obtained 6 to 6.5 years after starting antiretroviral therapy. The bases are TGTGCCAGTAGACCTACCGACAGCTCCTACAATGAGCAGTTCTTC. Its product reads: CASRPTDSSYNEQFF.